Listed below are T cell receptor beta chains from one sample, sequenced in a study of cytomegalovirus exposure and HLA in healthy donors. The method was immunoSEQ multiplex PCR; TCRdb's version includes in-frame clones alone and lacks a portion of them. The sample includes roughly 330,000 clones, approximately 90% of them seen just once. The sequenced sample was PBMCs. Receptor source: a woman in her thirties in good health and CMV-seropositive. Each CDR3 is given with its conserved first and last residue. A D gene is named only where the DNA matches it firmly. The listing skips clone size in some rows; elsewhere it reads once, few, many or a size class.

J | V | D | size | CDR3 | DNA
TRBJ1-1 | TRBV18 | . | . | CASSPLHWLGFTEAFF | TGTGCCAGCTCACCTCTCCATTGGCTCGGGTTCACTGAAGCTTTCTTT
TRBJ1-2 | TRBV13 | . | . | CASSSLTGNYGYTF | TGTGCCAGCAGCTCGCTAACAGGGAACTATGGCTACACCTTC
TRBJ2-5 | TRBV30 | TRBD1 | . | CAWRGQGETQYF | TGTGCCTGGAGGGGACAGGGGGAGACCCAGTACTTC
TRBJ2-5 | TRBV4-1 | . | . | CASSQSPAGGGQETQYF | TGCGCCAGCAGCCAAAGTCCTGCTGGAGGGGGCCAAGAGACCCAGTACTTC
TRBJ2-3 | TRBV4-2 | TRBD2 | . | CASSQPLAGGFVGTDTQYF | TGTGCCAGCAGCCAACCTCTAGCGGGAGGGTTTGTCGGCACAGATACGCAGTATTTT
TRBJ2-1 | TRBV9 | TRBD1 | . | CASSFRQGQNEQFF | TGTGCCAGCAGCTTCCGACAGGGTCAGAATGAGCAGTTCTTC
TRBJ2-2 | TRBV29-1 | . | few | CSVQNRESGELFF | TGCAGCGTCCAAAACAGGGAAAGCGGGGAGCTGTTTTTT
TRBJ2-4 | TRBV27 | . | . | CASSLGYRRGALAKNIQYF | TGTGCCAGCAGTTTGGGTTACAGGAGGGGGGCCCTAGCCAAAAACATTCAGTACTTC
TRBJ2-7 | TRBV5-1 | TRBD1 | . | CASSLEPGQHYEQYF | TGCGCCAGCAGCTTGGAACCGGGACAGCACTACGAGCAGTACTTC
TRBJ1-2 | TRBV5-6 | . | . | CASSVRLESHGYTF | TGTGCCAGCAGTGTCCGCCTAGAGTCGCATGGCTACACCTTC
TRBJ2-7 | TRBV6-5 | TRBD1 | . | CASSYGGTGAPYEQYF | TGTGCCAGCAGTTATGGGGGGACAGGGGCCCCCTACGAGCAGTACTTC
TRBJ2-7 | TRBV28 | . | . | CASSSDRAGSYEQYF | TGTGCCAGCAGTTCAGACAGAGCCGGGTCCTACGAGCAGTACTTC
TRBJ2-1 | TRBV11-2 | TRBD2 | . | CASSPRTSGDWRSYNEQFF | TGTGCCAGCAGCCCCCGGACTAGCGGGGACTGGCGCTCCTACAATGAGCAGTTCTTC
TRBJ2-1 | TRBV11-3 | . | . | CASSSGQSVESYNEQFF | TGTGCCAGCAGCTCAGGTCAGAGTGTCGAAAGCTACAATGAGCAGTTCTTC
TRBJ2-7 | TRBV5-4 | TRBD1 | . | CASSLGSGGADEQYF | TGTGCCAGCAGCTTGGGGTCAGGGGGCGCAGATGAGCAGTACTTC
TRBJ2-7 | TRBV7-2 | . | . | CASTSPSGVYEQYF | TGTGCCAGCACCTCCCCCTCAGGGGTCTACGAGCAGTACTTC
TRBJ2-7 | TRBV30 | . | . | CAWSVTYEQYF | TGTGCCTGGAGTGTTACCTACGAGCAGTACTTC
TRBJ2-1 | TRBV6-5 | . | . | CASPSSPTGNEQFF | TGTGCCAGCCCTTCGTCCCCAACAGGCAATGAGCAGTTCTTC
TRBJ1-2 | TRBV2 | . | few | CASSPAGYYGYTF | TGTGCCAGCAGTCCAGCAGGGTATTATGGCTACACCTTC
TRBJ1-2 | TRBV23-1 | TRBD1 | . | CASSRRGYGYTF | TGCGCCAGCAGTCGCAGGGGGTATGGTTACACCTTC
TRBJ1-2 | TRBV2 | . | once | CASSELRGRASHGYTF | TGTGCCAGCAGTGAATTGAGGGGCAGGGCGAGCCATGGCTACACCTTC
TRBJ2-1 | TRBV5-6 | TRBD1 | . | CASSFRDRDNEQFF | TGTGCCAGCAGCTTCCGGGACAGGGACAATGAGCAGTTCTTC
TRBJ1-1 | TRBV5-1 | TRBD1 | . | CASSLAGGNTEAFF | TGCGCCAGCAGCTTGGCAGGGGGGAACACTGAAGCTTTCTTT
TRBJ2-7 | TRBV18 | . | . | CASSQGARYEQYF | TGTGCCAGCTCCCAAGGAGCTCGCTACGAGCAGTACTTC
TRBJ1-2 | TRBV15 | . | . | CATSRDLGESGYTF | TGTGCCACCAGCAGAGATCTAGGCGAGAGTGGCTACACCTTC
TRBJ2-7 | TRBV27 | . | . | CASKRLGQTTYEQYF | TGTGCCAGCAAGAGACTCGGACAGACAACCTACGAGCAGTACTTC
TRBJ1-5 | TRBV28 | . | few | CASSQGVYQPQHF | TGTGCCAGCAGTCAAGGGGTTTATCAGCCCCAGCATTTT
TRBJ1-1 | TRBV6-1 | TRBD1 | . | CASSDQRQGGMNTEAFF | TGTGCCAGCAGTGATCAAAGACAGGGGGGCATGAACACTGAAGCTTTCTTT
TRBJ2-7 | TRBV2 | . | . | CASKEGGNYEQYF | TGTGCCAGCAAAGAGGGGGGGAACTACGAGCAGTACTTC
TRBJ1-2 | TRBV6-1 | TRBD1 | few | CASSGDRGYGYTF | TGTGCCAGCAGTGGAGACAGGGGGTATGGCTACACCTTC
TRBJ2-7 | TRBV28 | TRBD2 | . | CASSPGLAGRRDYEQYF | TGTGCCAGCAGTCCGGGACTAGCGGGACGAAGAGACTACGAGCAGTACTTC
TRBJ1-4 | TRBV27 | . | . | CASSLRGSGEKLFF | TGTGCCAGCAGTTTAAGGGGATCAGGTGAAAAACTGTTTTTT
TRBJ1-3 | TRBV18 | TRBD1 | . | CASSPRTGGNTIYF | TGTGCCAGCTCACCAAGGACAGGAGGAAACACCATATATTTT
TRBJ2-3 | TRBV2 | TRBD2 | . | CASSTSGGPPTDTQYF | TGTGCCAGCAGCACTAGCGGGGGCCCCCCCACAGATACGCAGTATTTT
TRBJ2-2 | TRBV15 | . | . | CATSREPGYTGELFF | TGTGCCACCAGCAGAGAACCAGGGTACACCGGGGAGCTGTTTTTT
TRBJ2-1 | TRBV27 | . | . | CASSLPLNNEQFF | TGTGCCAGCAGTCTCCCTCTGAACAATGAGCAGTTCTTC
TRBJ1-5 | TRBV30 | . | . | CAWSGGISNQPQHF | TGTGCCTGGAGTGGGGGGATTAGCAATCAGCCCCAGCATTTT
TRBJ1-2 | TRBV27 | TRBD1 | . | CASSSRTGSIYGYTF | TGTGCCAGCAGTTCTCGGACAGGGTCGATCTATGGCTACACCTTC
TRBJ1-2 | TRBV28 | . | . | CASTLGGNYGYTF | TGTGCCAGCACCCTTGGGGGTAACTATGGCTACACCTTC
TRBJ1-3 | TRBV30 | . | . | CAWSVRDGNTIYF | TGTGCCTGGAGTGTACGTGATGGAAACACCATATATTTT
TRBJ1-2 | TRBV18 | TRBD1 | . | CASSPGQGYGYTF | TGTGCCAGCTCCCCGGGACAGGGGTATGGCTACACCTTC
TRBJ1-5 | TRBV30 | . | . | CAWSPNRVDQPQHF | TGTGCCTGGAGCCCTAACAGGGTAGATCAGCCCCAGCATTTT
TRBJ2-2 | TRBV5-4 | . | . | CASSLRQRANTGELFF | TGTGCCAGCAGCTTGAGGCAGCGGGCGAACACCGGGGAGCTGTTTTTT
TRBJ2-1 | TRBV6-5 | . | . | CASSFNRDTVRGEQFF | TGTGCCAGCAGTTTCAACCGGGACACCGTTCGAGGTGAGCAGTTCTTC
TRBJ2-7 | TRBV7-9 | . | . | CASSPVLRTDYEQYF | TGTGCCAGCAGCCCAGTCCTAAGGACTGACTACGAGCAGTACTTC
TRBJ2-7 | TRBV6-5 | TRBD1 | . | CASSYSHSGDRYEQYF | TGTGCCAGCAGTTACTCTCATTCTGGGGACAGGTACGAGCAGTACTTC
TRBJ1-1 | TRBV25-1 | . | . | CASRAYEGNTEAFF | TGTGCCAGCAGAGCCTACGAGGGGAACACTGAAGCTTTCTTT
TRBJ1-2 | TRBV15 | . | . | CATSRGRYDAAPYGYTF | TGTGCCACCAGCAGAGGACGTTACGACGCAGCCCCGTATGGCTACACCTTC
TRBJ2-2 | TRBV4-2 | . | . | CASSQGIDSSNTGELFF | TGTGCCAGCAGCCAAGGGATTGACAGTTCGAACACCGGGGAGCTGTTTTTT
TRBJ2-1 | TRBV19 | TRBD1 | . | CASSTGQGSNEQFF | TGTGCCAGTAGTACGGGACAGGGAAGCAATGAGCAGTTCTTC
TRBJ2-2 | TRBV9 | . | . | CASSAPRSPQGNANTGELFF | TGTGCCAGCAGCGCACCAAGATCACCACAGGGCAACGCGAACACCGGGGAGCTGTTTTTT
TRBJ1-3 | TRBV29-1 | . | . | CSVGGSGNTIYF | TGCAGCGTTGGAGGGTCTGGAAACACCATATATTTT
TRBJ1-1 | TRBV5-8 | . | few | CASSLLWGNTEAFF | TGTGCCAGCAGCTTGTTATGGGGGAACACTGAAGCTTTCTTT
TRBJ2-1 | TRBV28 | TRBD2 | . | CASSPGTSGSRYNEQFF | TGTGCCAGCAGTCCGGGGACTAGCGGGAGTCGGTACAATGAGCAGTTCTTC
TRBJ1-1 | TRBV4-3 | . | . | CASSQGGGRTEAFF | TGCGCCAGCAGCCAAGGAGGGGGAAGGACTGAAGCTTTCTTT
TRBJ2-7 | TRBV29-1 | TRBD1 | . | CSVEGLGTGAYEQYF | TGCAGCGTTGAAGGTCTCGGGACAGGGGCCTACGAGCAGTACTTC
TRBJ2-1 | TRBV9 | TRBD2 | . | CASSKGPGLAGQGNEQFF | TGTGCCAGCAGCAAGGGGCCGGGACTAGCGGGGCAGGGGAATGAGCAGTTCTTC
TRBJ2-7 | TRBV7-2 | . | once | CASSQDRAYEQYF | TGTGCCAGCAGCCAGGACAGAGCCTACGAGCAGTACTTC
TRBJ2-7 | TRBV7-9 | TRBD2 | . | CASSSKIAGPAYEQYF | TGTGCCAGCAGCTCCAAGATAGCGGGACCGGCCTACGAGCAGTACTTC